Sequencing of this T cell receptor (beta chain) was carried out in a study of CD8 T cells in Susac syndrome. Germline CDR1 SGHAT, CDR2 FQNNGV. This CDR3 comprises 14 residues. Trimming cost V 3 bases and J 3 bases, with 8 bases left between them. The study sequenced TCR beta in blood CD8+ and CD4+ T cells. Random-hexamer reverse transcription was applied to roughly 0.5 to 1 ug RNA. Amplification of the TCR beta CDR3 was carried out by immunoSEQ multiplex PCR, which spanned a total of 54 Vbeta and 13 Jbeta segments. TCRdb used MiXCR to reprocess the immunoSEQ multiplex PCR reads, holding one entry per CDR3 protein. The sample contains some 400,000 distinct CDR3 sequences, 75% to 90% of which appear only once.

The rearrangement links TRBV11-2 to TRBJ2-2; D remains ambiguous. This TCR derives from a human donor with multiple sclerosis. Sequencing used CD8+ T cells from PBMCs. The CDR3 here is CASSFLTYTGELFF. CDR3 sequence (DNA): TGTGCCAGCAGCTTCCTAACTTACACCGGGGAGCTGTTTTTT.